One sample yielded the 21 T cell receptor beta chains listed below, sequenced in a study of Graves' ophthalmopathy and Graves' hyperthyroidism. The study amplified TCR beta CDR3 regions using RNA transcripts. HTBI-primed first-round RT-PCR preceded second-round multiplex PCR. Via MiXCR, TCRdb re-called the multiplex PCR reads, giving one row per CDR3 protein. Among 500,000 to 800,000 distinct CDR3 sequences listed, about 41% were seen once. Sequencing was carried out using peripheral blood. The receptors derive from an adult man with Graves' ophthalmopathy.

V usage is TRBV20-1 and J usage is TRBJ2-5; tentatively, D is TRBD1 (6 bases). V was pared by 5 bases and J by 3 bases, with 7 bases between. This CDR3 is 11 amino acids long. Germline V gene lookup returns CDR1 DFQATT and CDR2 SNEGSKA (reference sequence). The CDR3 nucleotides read TGCAGTGCTCACAGGGAAGAGACCCAGTACTTC. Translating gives CSAHREETQYF.

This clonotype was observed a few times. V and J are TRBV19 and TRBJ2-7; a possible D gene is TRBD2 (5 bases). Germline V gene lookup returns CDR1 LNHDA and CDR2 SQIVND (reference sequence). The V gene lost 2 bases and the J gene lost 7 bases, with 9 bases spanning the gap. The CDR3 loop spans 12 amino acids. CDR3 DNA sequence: TGTGCCAGTAGTATATTGGGCGGGGAGCAGTACTTC. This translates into CASSILGGEQYF.

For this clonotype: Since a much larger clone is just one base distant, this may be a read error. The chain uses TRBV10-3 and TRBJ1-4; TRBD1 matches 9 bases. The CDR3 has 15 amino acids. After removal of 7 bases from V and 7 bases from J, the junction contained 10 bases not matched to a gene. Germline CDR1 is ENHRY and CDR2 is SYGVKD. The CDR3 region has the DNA TGTGCCATCATAGGGACAGGGCAGTTCGGTGAAAAACTGTTTTTT. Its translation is CAIIGTGQFGEKLFF.

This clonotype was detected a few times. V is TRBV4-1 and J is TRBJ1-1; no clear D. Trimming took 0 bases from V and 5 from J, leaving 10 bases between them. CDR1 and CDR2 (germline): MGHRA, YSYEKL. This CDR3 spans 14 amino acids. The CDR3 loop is CASSQEGVFTEAFF. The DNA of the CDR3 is TGCGCCAGCAGCCAAGAAGGAGTCTTTACTGAAGCTTTCTTT.

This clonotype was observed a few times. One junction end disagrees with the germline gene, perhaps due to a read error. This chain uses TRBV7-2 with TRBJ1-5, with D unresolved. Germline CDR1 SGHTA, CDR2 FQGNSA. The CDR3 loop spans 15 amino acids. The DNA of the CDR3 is TGCGCCAGCAGCCAAGAGGGAGGGATTACTCAGCCCCAGCATTTT. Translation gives CASSQEGGITQPQHF.

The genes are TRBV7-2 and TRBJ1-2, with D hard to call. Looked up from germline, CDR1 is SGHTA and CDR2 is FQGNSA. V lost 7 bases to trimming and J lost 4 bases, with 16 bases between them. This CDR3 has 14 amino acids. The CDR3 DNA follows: TGTGCCAGCATCCGAAACCCGCGGTCCTATGGCTACACCTTC. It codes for CASIRNPRSYGYTF. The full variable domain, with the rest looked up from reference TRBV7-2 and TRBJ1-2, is GAGVSQSPSNKVTEKGKDVELRCDPISGHTALYWYRQSLGQGLEFLIYFQGNSAPDKSGLPSDRFSAERTGGSVSTLTIQRTQQEDSAVYLCASIRNPRSYGYTFGSGTRLTVV.

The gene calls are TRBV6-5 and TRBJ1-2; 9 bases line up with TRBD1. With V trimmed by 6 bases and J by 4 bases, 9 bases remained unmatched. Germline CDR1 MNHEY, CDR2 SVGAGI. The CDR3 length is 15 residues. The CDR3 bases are TGTGCCAGCAGCTTAGCGGGACAGGGCTTCTATGGCTACACCTTC. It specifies CASSLAGQGFYGYTF.

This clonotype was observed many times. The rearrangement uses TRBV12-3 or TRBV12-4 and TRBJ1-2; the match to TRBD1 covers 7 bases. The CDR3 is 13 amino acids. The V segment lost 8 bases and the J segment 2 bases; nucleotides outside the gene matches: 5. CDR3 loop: CASGRQGNYGYTF. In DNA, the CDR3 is TGTGCCAGCGGGAGACAGGGCAACTATGGCTACACCTTC.

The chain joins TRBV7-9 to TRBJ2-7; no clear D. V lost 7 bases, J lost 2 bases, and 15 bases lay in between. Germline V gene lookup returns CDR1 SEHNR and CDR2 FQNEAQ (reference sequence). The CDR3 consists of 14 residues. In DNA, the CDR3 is TGTGCCAGCACCCACCCAAAGGGCACCTACGAGCAGTACTTC. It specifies CASTHPKGTYEQYF.

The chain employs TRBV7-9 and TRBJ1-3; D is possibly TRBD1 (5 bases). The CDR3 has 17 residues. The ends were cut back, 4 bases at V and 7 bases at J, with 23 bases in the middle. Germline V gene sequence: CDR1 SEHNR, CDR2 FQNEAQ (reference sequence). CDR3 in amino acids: CASSSVTGGRFWNTIYF. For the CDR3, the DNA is TGTGCCAGCAGCTCCGTAACGGGGGGACGGTTCTGGAACACCATATATTTT.

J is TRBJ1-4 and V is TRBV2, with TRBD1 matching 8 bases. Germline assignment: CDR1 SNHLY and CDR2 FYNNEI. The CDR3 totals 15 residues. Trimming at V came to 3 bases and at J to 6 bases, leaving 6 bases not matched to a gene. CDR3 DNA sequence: TGTGCCAGCAGTGACCGACAGGGGACGTATGAAAAACTGTTTTTT. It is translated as CASSDRQGTYEKLFF.

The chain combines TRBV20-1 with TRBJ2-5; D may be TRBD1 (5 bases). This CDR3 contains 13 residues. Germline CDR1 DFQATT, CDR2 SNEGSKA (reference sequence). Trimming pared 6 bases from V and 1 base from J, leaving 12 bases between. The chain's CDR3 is CSAPLDSQETQYF. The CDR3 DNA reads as TGCAGTGCCCCTCTCGACAGCCAAGAGACCCAGTACTTC.

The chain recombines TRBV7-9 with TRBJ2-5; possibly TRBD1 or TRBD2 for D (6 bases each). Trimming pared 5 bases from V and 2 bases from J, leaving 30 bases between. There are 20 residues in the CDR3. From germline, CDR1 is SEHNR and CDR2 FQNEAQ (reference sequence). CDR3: CASSVTLGRQPSGAQETQYF. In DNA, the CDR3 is TGTGCCAGCAGCGTTACGCTTGGGAGACAACCCTCGGGGGCTCAAGAGACCCAGTACTTC.

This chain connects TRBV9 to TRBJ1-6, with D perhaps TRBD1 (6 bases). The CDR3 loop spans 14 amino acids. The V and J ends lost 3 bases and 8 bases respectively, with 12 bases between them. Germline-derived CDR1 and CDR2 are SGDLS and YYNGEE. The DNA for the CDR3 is TGTGCCAGCAGCGGGGGACACAACTATTCACCCCTCCACTTT. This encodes CASSGGHNYSPLHF. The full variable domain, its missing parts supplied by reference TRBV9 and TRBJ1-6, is DSGVTQTPKHLITATGQRVTLRCSPRSGDLSVYWYQQSLDQGLQFLIQYYNGEERAKGNILERFSAQQFPDLHSELNLSSLELGDSALYFCASSGGHNYSPLHFGNGTRLTVT.

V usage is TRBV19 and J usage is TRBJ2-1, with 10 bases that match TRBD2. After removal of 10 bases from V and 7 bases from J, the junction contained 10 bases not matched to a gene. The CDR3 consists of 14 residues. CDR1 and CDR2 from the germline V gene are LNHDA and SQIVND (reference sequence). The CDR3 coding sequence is TGTGCCACGACGGCAGCGGGAGGGCGTAATGAGCAGTTCTTC. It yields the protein CATTAAGGRNEQFF. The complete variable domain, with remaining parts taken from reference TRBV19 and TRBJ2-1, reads DGGITQSPKYLFRKEGQNVTLSCEQNLNHDAMYWYRQDPGQGLRLIYYSQIVNDFQKGDIAEGYSVSREKKESFPLTVTSAQKNPTAFYLCATTAAGGRNEQFFGPGTRLTVL.

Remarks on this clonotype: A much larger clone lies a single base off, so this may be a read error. The CDR3 nucleotides are TGCAGCGGGGGTGAAGACACTGAAGCTTTCTTT. Translating gives CSGGEDTEAFF. The rearrangement joins TRBV29-1 to TRBJ1-1; no clear D. The CDR3 loop spans 11 amino acids. Trimming removed 7 bases at V and 3 bases at J, with 9 bases between. The V gene's germline CDR1 is SQVTM and CDR2 ANQGSEA.

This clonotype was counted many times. CDR3: CASSDDRRGRSEQYF. The CDR3 bases are TGTGCCAGCAGTGACGACCGCAGGGGGCGTTCCGAGCAGTACTTC. This chain joins TRBV25-1 and TRBJ2-7; 8 bases map to TRBD1. J lost 6 bases, V lost 3 bases, and 10 bases had no gene match. The CDR3 is 15 residues long. The V gene's germline CDR1 is MGHDK and CDR2 SYGVNS.

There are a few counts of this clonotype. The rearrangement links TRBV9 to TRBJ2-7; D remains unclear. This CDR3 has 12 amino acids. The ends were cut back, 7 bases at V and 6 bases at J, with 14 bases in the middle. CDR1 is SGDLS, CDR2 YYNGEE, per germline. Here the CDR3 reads CASSVLVGEQYF. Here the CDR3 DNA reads TGTGCCAGCTCTGTTCTAGTAGGCGAGCAGTACTTC. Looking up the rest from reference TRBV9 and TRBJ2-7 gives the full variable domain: DSGVTQTPKHLITATGQRVTLRCSPRSGDLSVYWYQQSLDQGLQFLIQYYNGEERAKGNILERFSAQQFPDLHSELNLSSLELGDSALYFCASSVLVGEQYFGPGTRLTVT.

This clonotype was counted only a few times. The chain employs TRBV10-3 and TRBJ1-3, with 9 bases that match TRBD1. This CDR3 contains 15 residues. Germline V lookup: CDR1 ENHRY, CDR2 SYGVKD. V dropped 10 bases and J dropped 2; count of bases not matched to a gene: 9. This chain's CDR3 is CASSQTGGTGNTIYF. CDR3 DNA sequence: TGTGCCAGCAGCCAAACAGGGGGCACTGGAAACACCATATATTTT.

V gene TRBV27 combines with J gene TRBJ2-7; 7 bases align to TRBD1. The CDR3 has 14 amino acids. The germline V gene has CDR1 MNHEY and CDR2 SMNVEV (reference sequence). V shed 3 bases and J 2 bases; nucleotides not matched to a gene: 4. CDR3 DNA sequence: TGTGCCAGCAGTTTCGACAGGGCTGCCTACGAGCAGTACTTC. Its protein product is CASSFDRAAYEQYF.

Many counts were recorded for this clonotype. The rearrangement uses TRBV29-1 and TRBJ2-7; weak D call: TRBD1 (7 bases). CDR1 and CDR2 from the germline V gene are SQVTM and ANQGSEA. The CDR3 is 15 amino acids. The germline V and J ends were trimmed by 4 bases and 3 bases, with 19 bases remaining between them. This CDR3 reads CSVAGAGTAHYEQYF. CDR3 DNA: TGCAGCGTTGCGGGGGCTGGGACAGCCCACTACGAGCAGTACTTC.